These 27 T cell receptor beta chains were all obtained from the same sample, sequenced in a study of shared clonotypes between healthy human individuals. Profiled with immunoSEQ multiplex PCR; TCRdb holds only in-frame clones, not every one. The sample has about 2.1 million clones, 93% seen once. Naive CD8 populations comprised CD45RO-negative cells positively selected for CCR7, excluding terminally differentiated effector memory CD45RA+ cells. The sample was naive CD8+ T cells from PBMCs. The receptors shown here come from a man aged 18 to 30 in good health. Some clones in this sample may be carry-over from other donors' samples.

This clone was seen only once. V and J are TRBV18 and TRBJ2-5; D is uncertain. Trimming took off 6 bases at V and 5 bases at J, with 19 bases between the two ends. Germline V lookup: CDR1 KGHSH, CDR2 LQKENI. This CDR3 comprises 15 residues. In nucleotides, the CDR3 is TGTGCCAGCTCTCCGGTATCGGGTAATTGGGAGACCCAGTACTTC. This sequence encodes CASSPVSGNWETQYF.

In its sample, this clone was seen once. CDR3 nucleotide sequence: TGTGCCAGCAGTCGTTGGCGCTCCTACAATGAGCAGTTCTTC. As protein: CASSRWRSYNEQFF. This chain joins TRBV27 and TRBJ2-1; D unresolved. This CDR3 has 14 amino acids. CDR1 and CDR2 (germline): MNHEY, SMNVEV (reference sequence). Trimming left V 5 bases short and J 0 bases short, with 8 bases between.

J is TRBJ2-5 and V is TRBV15, with D maybe TRBD1 (6 bases). Trimming stripped 3 bases from V and 4 bases from J, with 15 bases between. The CDR3 is made up of 15 amino acids. CDR1 is LNHNV and CDR2 is YYDKDF in the germline V gene (reference sequence). The CDR3 spells CATSSRVGQGETQYF. Written as DNA, the CDR3 is TGTGCCACCAGCAGTCGGGTGGGACAAGGAGAGACCCAGTACTTC.

To note about this clone: Other DNA sequences in the sample encode the same CDR3. The chain is built from TRBV6-6 and TRBJ1-1, with 8 positions matching TRBD1. CDR1 is MNHNY and CDR2 is SVGAGI in the germline V gene (reference sequence). The CDR3 length is 15 residues. Unmatched junction bases numbered 2, after V lost 2 bases and J lost 0 bases. The CDR3 DNA reads as TGTGCCAGCAGTTACGGGACAGGCATGAACACTGAAGCTTTCTTT. Amino acid sequence: CASSYGTGMNTEAFF.

The V and J genes are TRBV9 and TRBJ2-6, with D maybe TRBD1 (5 bases). CDR1 and CDR2 from the germline V gene are SGDLS and YYNGEE. There are 16 residues in the CDR3. Trimming removed 4 bases at V and 3 bases at J, with 14 bases between. The CDR3 DNA sequence: TGTGCCAGCAGCATGACCTCAGGGTTTGGGGCCAACGTCCTGACTTTC. This sequence encodes CASSMTSGFGANVLTF.

This clone turned up a few times. Additional DNA sequences in this sample encode the identical CDR3. The chain employs TRBV30 and TRBJ1-1; no reliable D call. Trimming cost V 0 bases and J 5 bases, with 13 bases left between them. The CDR3 contains 14 residues. CDR1 is GTSNPN and CDR2 is SVGIG in the germline V gene (reference sequence). The CDR3 coding sequence is TGTGCCTGGAGTGTACTTTCGGGAGGGACTGAAGCTTTCTTT. As protein: CAWSVLSGGTEAFF. The full variable domain, completed using reference TRBV30 and TRBJ1-1, is SQTIHQWPATLVQPVGSPLSLECTVEGTSNPNLYWYRQAAGRGLQLLFYSVGIGQISSEVPQNLSASRPQDRQFILSSKKLLLSDSGFYLCAWSVLSGGTEAFFGQGTRLTVV.

The chain recombines TRBV28 with TRBJ1-2; D unresolved. CDR1 is MDHEN, CDR2 SYDVKM, per germline. Trimming took off 3 bases at V and 1 base at J, with 12 bases between the two ends. The CDR3 sequence is 15 residues long. The CDR3 nucleotides read TGTGCCAGCAGTTTCCGATCCCCATATAACTATGGCTACACCTTC. This codes for CASSFRSPYNYGYTF.

The chain employs TRBV4-1 and TRBJ1-2; TRBD1 matches 9 bases. Trimming at V came to 1 base and at J to 7 bases, leaving 13 bases not matched to a gene. Germline V gene sequence: CDR1 MGHRA, CDR2 YSYEKL. The CDR3 extends over 17 amino acids. The CDR3 DNA sequence: TGCGCCAGCAGCCAAGTACTGCAAACAGGGGGCCCGGGTGGCTACACCTTC. This encodes CASSQVLQTGGPGGYTF.

The rearrangement uses TRBV28 and TRBJ2-6; perhaps TRBD1 as D (6 bases). V lost 7 bases, J lost 2 bases, and 12 bases lay in between. This CDR3 has 15 residues. Looked up from germline, CDR1 is MDHEN and CDR2 is SYDVKM. The CDR3 is CASINSGAGANVLTF. The CDR3 region has the DNA TGTGCCAGCATCAATTCAGGGGCTGGGGCCAACGTCCTGACTTTC.

The gene calls are TRBV30 and TRBJ2-1; 9 bases match TRBD2. CDR3 size: 16 residues. J lost 2 bases, V lost 3 bases, and 8 bases had no gene match. Per germline, CDR1 GTSNPN and CDR2 SVGIG (reference sequence). CDR3 in DNA: TGTGCCTGGAGACCCCAGGTAGCGGGAGCCTACAATGAGCAGTTCTTC. Protein product: CAWRPQVAGAYNEQFF.

The rearrangement uses TRBV5-6 and TRBJ2-5, with 9 positions matching TRBD2. Trimming removed 2 bases from V and 2 bases from J; junction bases left unmatched: 7. Germline loops: CDR1 SGHDT, CDR2 YYEEEE. The length of the CDR3 is 16 residues. The CDR3 is CASSLAQLAGQETQYF. The CDR3 DNA sequence: TGTGCCAGCAGCTTAGCCCAGCTAGCGGGGCAAGAGACCCAGTACTTC.

On this clone: Other DNA variants within this sample encode the same CDR3. The chain combines TRBV27 with TRBJ2-7; D is unresolved. This CDR3 is built from 13 residues. V was cut by 7 bases and J by 1 base, with 11 bases left in between. Germline assignment: CDR1 MNHEY and CDR2 SMNVEV (reference sequence). CDR3 sequence reads: CASTPRDSYEQYF. Written as DNA, the CDR3 is TGTGCCAGCACCCCCAGAGATTCCTACGAGCAGTACTTC.

The sample holds a few counts of this clone. This chain connects TRBV28 to TRBJ1-2; D gene uncertain. Looked up from germline, CDR1 is MDHEN and CDR2 is SYDVKM. The CDR3 has 10 residues. V was cut by 6 bases and J by 6 bases, with 5 bases left in between. CDR3 residues: CASRADGYTF. The CDR3 nucleotides are TGTGCCAGCAGGGCGGATGGCTACACCTTC.

The chain combines TRBV28 with TRBJ2-5; 7 nucleotides agree with TRBD2. The CDR3 loop spans 16 amino acids. With 5 bases clipped from V and 1 base from J, the junction kept 10 bases outside the gene matches. CDR1 and CDR2 from the germline V gene are MDHEN and SYDVKM. CDR3 coding DNA: TGTGCCAGCAGTCCACTGGGAGGGACCCTCCAAGAGACCCAGTACTTC. This codes for CASSPLGGTLQETQYF. The whole variable domain, filled in from reference TRBV28 and TRBJ2-5, reads DVKVTQSSRYLVKRTGEKVFLECVQDMDHENMFWYRQDPGLGLRLIYFSYDVKMKEKGDIPEGYSVSREKKERFSLILESASTNQTSMYLCASSPLGGTLQETQYFGPGTRLLVL.

This clone has a single count. The chain couples TRBV7-6 to TRBJ2-3; tentatively, D is TRBD2 (6 bases). The CDR3 length is 14 residues. The V end lost 5 bases, the J end lost 8 bases, and 17 bases lay between the germline ends. The V gene's germline CDR1 is SGHVS and CDR2 FNYEAQ. The CDR3: CASSPRLDQSTQYF. The CDR3 DNA reads TGTGCCAGCAGCCCTAGACTAGATCAAAGTACGCAGTATTTT.

This clone was seen once. The chain joins TRBV27 to TRBJ2-2, with TRBD2 identical over 7 bases. The CDR3 totals 17 residues. V lost 3 bases to trimming and J lost 6 bases; unmatched junction nucleotides: 13. CDR1 MNHEY and CDR2 SMNVEV come from the germline V gene (reference sequence). DNA for the CDR3: TGTGCCAGCAGTTTTTTAGTAACAGGTCGGGGGGCCGGGGAGCTGTTTTTT. Amino acid sequence: CASSFLVTGRGAGELFF.

CDR3 coding DNA: TGCAGCGTACTAGCGGGCTTCACCTACGAGCAGTACTTC. Amino acids: CSVLAGFTYEQYF. The chain links TRBV29-1 to TRBJ2-7, with 9 bases matching TRBD2. Trimming took 6 bases from V and 2 from J; bases not matched to a gene: 5. Germline-derived CDR1 and CDR2 are SQVTM and ANQGSEA. CDR3 size: 13 residues.

This clone was seen a single time. The rearrangement uses TRBV29-1 and TRBJ1-2, with a possible D match to TRBD1 (5 bases). V dropped 1 base and J dropped 0 bases, with 9 bases sitting between them. Looked up from germline, CDR1 is SQVTM and CDR2 is ANQGSEA. This CDR3 region has 14 residues. CDR3 in DNA: TGCAGCGTTGAAGGGGGCAGGCCTAACTATGGCTACACCTTC. Translated, it gives CSVEGGRPNYGYTF.

About this clone: Other DNA sequences in this sample translate to the same CDR3. V gene TRBV28 combines with J gene TRBJ2-7, with 8 bases fitting TRBD1. CDR3 length equals 14 residues. Looked up from germline, CDR1 is MDHEN and CDR2 is SYDVKM. The V segment lost 6 bases and the J segment 0 bases; nucleotides outside the gene matches: 4. CDR3 DNA sequence: TGTGCCAGCAGGGGGACAGGCCACTCCTACGAGCAGTACTTC. Its protein is CASRGTGHSYEQYF.

This rearrangement joins TRBV27 to TRBJ1-1; D gene unclear. The CDR3 covers 14 residues. The germline V gene encodes CDR1 MNHEY and CDR2 SMNVEV (reference sequence). Trimming stripped 3 bases from V and 5 bases from J, with 13 bases between. The DNA of the CDR3 is TGTGCCAGCAGTTTCCGGACTCGAGGGACTGAAGCTTTCTTT. Translated: CASSFRTRGTEAFF.

This chain connects TRBV7-2 to TRBJ1-3; TRBD1 matches at 7 bases. This CDR3 comprises 17 residues. After removal of 5 bases from V and 0 bases from J, the junction contained 10 bases not matched to a gene. Germline values: CDR1 SGHTA, CDR2 FQGNSA. This CDR3 reads CASSPPGQRYSGNTIYF. The CDR3 DNA reads as TGTGCCAGCAGCCCACCGGGACAGCGATACTCTGGAAACACCATATATTTT.

V and J are TRBV5-6 and TRBJ2-3; 9 bases map to TRBD1. Per germline, CDR1 SGHDT and CDR2 YYEEEE. CDR3 length equals 18 residues. V was clipped by 4 bases and J by 3 bases; unmatched bases: 15. The CDR3 here is CASSLPRGGQGWTDTQYF. The CDR3 region has the DNA TGTGCCAGCAGCCTACCCCGTGGGGGACAGGGATGGACAGATACGCAGTATTTT.

The chain uses TRBV7-3 and TRBJ2-7; perhaps TRBD2 as D (7 bases). The CDR3 is 14 residues long. V shed 0 bases and J shed 5 bases, with 11 bases lying between them. Per the germline V gene, CDR1 is SGHTA and CDR2 is FQGTGA. Here the CDR3 reads CASSLTGGGDEQYF. For the CDR3, the DNA is TGTGCCAGCAGCTTAACAGGGGGAGGGGACGAGCAGTACTTC.

In DNA, the CDR3 is TGTGCCAGTAGTATAGTGGGGGAAGAGACCCAGTACTTC. It is translated as CASSIVGEETQYF. The rearrangement links TRBV19 to TRBJ2-5; possibly TRBD1 or TRBD2 for D (5 bases each). The CDR3 totals 13 residues. The germline gives CDR1 LNHDA, CDR2 SQIVND (reference sequence). Deletions cut 1 base from V and 3 bases from J, with 6 bases between.

The J gene is TRBJ2-5, the V gene TRBV5-6; possibly TRBD1 or TRBD2 for D (6 bases each). Germline CDR1 SGHDT, CDR2 YYEEEE. V was cut by 0 bases and J by 5 bases, with 14 bases left in between. This CDR3 contains 15 residues. CDR3 nucleotide sequence: TGTGCCAGCAGCTTGGCCAAAGGAGGGGGTGAGACCCAGTACTTC. This encodes CASSLAKGGGETQYF.

In the case of this clone: In the same sample, other DNA sequences code for this CDR3. The V gene is TRBV2, the J gene TRBJ2-7, with 10 bases matching TRBD2. Trimming at V came to 6 bases and at J to 3 bases, leaving 2 bases not matched to a gene. The CDR3 extends over 13 amino acids. Germline V CDR1 and CDR2: SNHLY, FYNNEI. CDR3 region: CASRGLAVYEQYF. CDR3 DNA: TGTGCCAGCAGAGGACTAGCGGTCTACGAGCAGTACTTC.

The chain couples TRBV4-3 to TRBJ1-4, with no clear D. From germline, CDR1 is LGHNA and CDR2 YSLEER. V was clipped by 1 base and J by 0 bases, with 6 bases between them. This CDR3 spans 15 amino acids. The CDR3 sequence: CASSQGGATNEKLFF. The CDR3 bases are TGCGCCAGCAGCCAAGGAGGTGCAACTAATGAAAAACTGTTTTTT.